This T cell receptor (beta chain) stems from a study of T cells in Graves' hyperthyroidism and ophthalmopathy. General study points: Median prediction lead before ophthalmopathy onset was about 6.3 months with the model.

This CDR3 contains 15 residues. Germline values: CDR1 MNHEY, CDR2 SMNVEV (reference sequence). With 6 bases removed from V and 8 bases from J, the gap between germline ends came to 20 bases. Patients aged 18 to 65 with hyperthyroidism were newly diagnosed, with duration under 2 months. This clonotype was picked up many times. The antigen is unknown. Amplified regions were TCR beta CDR3 sequences from RNA transcripts. RT-PCR in the first round (using the HTBI primer set) targeted the TCR CDR3. TCRdb passed the multiplex PCR reads through MiXCR, listing each CDR3 protein once. The sample has approximately 420,000 distinct CDR3 sequences; 15% are singletons.

The sequenced sample consisted of blood. This chain joins TRBV27 and TRBJ2-1; either TRBD1 or TRBD2 may fit D (5 bases each). The TCR originated in a woman in her twenties or thirties with Graves' hyperthyroidism. The DNA of the CDR3 is TGTGCCAGCAGCCCATTCGGGGCAGCTGAGGATGAGCAGTTCTTC. It encodes CASSPFGAAEDEQFF.